This is a list of T cell receptor beta chains from one sample in a study of shared clonotypes between healthy human individuals. Sequencing was performed with immunoSEQ multiplex PCR; in TCRdb, only in-frame clones are kept and a portion is missing. The profile shows around 370,000 clones, roughly 96% of them singletons. Material for sequencing was memory CD8+ T cells sorted from blood. The source is a man under 40 in good health. Both conserved end residues are part of each CDR3. Clone size is given for some rows only: seen once, a few or many times, or a class if the clone is expanded.

-,TRBV19,TRBJ1-2,CASSMGRGNYGYTF
once,TRBV30,TRBJ1-1,CAGDRNEAFF
-,TRBV5-1,TRBJ1-3,CASSRDGGYTIYF
-,TRBV18,TRBJ1-4,CASTPGVDEKLFF
-,TRBV30,TRBJ1-1,CAWSATGAEAFF
-,TRBV30,TRBJ1-5,CAWSTGYGNQPQHF
-,TRBV4-1,TRBJ1-2,CASSDQGLYGYTF
-,TRBV29-1,TRBJ1-1,CSVEVQQNTEAFF
-,TRBV5-1,TRBJ2-1,CASSLSGTARYNEQFF
-,TRBV28,TRBJ2-3,CASSFVKKATTQYF
-,TRBV19,TRBJ2-1,CASISDSGRTNEQFF
once,TRBV28,TRBJ2-7,CASSIGQGSYEQYF
-,TRBV19,TRBJ2-5,CASSIGGETQYF
-,TRBV21-1,TRBJ1-4,CARERVKLFF
-,TRBV19,TRBJ1-3,CASRPASGNTIYF
-,TRBV2,TRBJ2-7,CASNSRGEQYF
-,TRBV6-6,TRBJ1-2,CASSYLGGANYGYTF
-,TRBV11-2,TRBJ2-3,CASSLDLSGSLTQYF
-,TRBV30,TRBJ2-1,CAWSEREFYNEQFF
once,TRBV6-9,TRBJ2-7,CASSSDTEPYEQYF
-,TRBV4-2,TRBJ2-2,CASGRGGSNTGELFF
-,TRBV6-5,TRBJ1-3,CASSYGTNSGNTIYF
-,TRBV7-9,TRBJ2-7,CASRQGLAGVGEQYF
-,TRBV10-2,TRBJ2-7,CASSAPGQGVYEQYF
-,TRBV15,TRBJ1-1,CATRKDRGSTEAFF
-,TRBV5-1,TRBJ2-1,CATKAGTGINEQFF
-,TRBV6-4,TRBJ2-1,CASSPGTSGYNEQFF
-,TRBV13,TRBJ2-7,CASSLGRNSYEQYF
-,TRBV30,TRBJ2-7,CAWSAKGTISYEQYF
-,TRBV19,TRBJ1-1,CASSIQGGNTEAFF
-,TRBV6-6,TRBJ1-5,CASRANDRTNQPQHF
-,TRBV6-1,TRBJ2-3,CASSPLAGGTDTQYF
-,TRBV5-4,TRBJ2-5,CASSSTETQYF
-,TRBV7-9,TRBJ1-2,CASSAGQAYGYTF
-,TRBV10-2,TRBJ2-5,CASRGLAGGWGETQYF
-,TRBV28,TRBJ2-7,CASSFPPTSGSTYEQYF
-,TRBV11-2,TRBJ2-1,CASSPVWRVTNEQFF
once,TRBV7-9,TRBJ2-2,CASSTTVSTGELFF
-,TRBV5-1,TRBJ2-3,CASSLEVSDTQYF
-,TRBV2,TRBJ1-1,CASSGGSVRAFF
-,TRBV23-1,TRBJ2-7,CASSQPHRTGPYEQYF
-,TRBV5-5,TRBJ2-3,CASSSRTSGRTDTQYF
-,TRBV20-1,TRBJ2-1,CSAIGVNEQFF
-,TRBV5-1,TRBJ2-1,CASSLGTSGQQFF